This is a list of T cell receptor beta chains from one sample in a study of blood T cell repertoires in COVID-19. The table came from immunoSEQ multiplex PCR; TCRdb's copy has only in-frame clones and leaves some out. The repertoire holds roughly 360,000 clones, about 80% seen once, with about 1.2% in the top ten. Material: peripheral blood. These receptors were obtained from a human donor with acute or convalescent COVID-19. The donor label of this sample is uncertain. Each CDR3 is given with its conserved first and last residue. D genes are given only for firm matches. Clone size is given for some rows only: seen once, a few or many times, or a class if the clone is expanded.

CDR3: CASSRQGFSYEQYF
V: TRBV6-5
D: TRBD1
size: NA
J: TRBJ2-7

CDR3: CASSETGQFNQPQHF
V: TRBV6-1
D: TRBD1
size: NA
J: TRBJ1-5

CDR3: CASSQPRTGGNYEQYF
V: TRBV3-1/TRBV3-2
D: TRBD1
size: NA
J: TRBJ2-7

CDR3: CASSFSQIFETQYF
V: TRBV5-1
D: NA
size: NA
J: TRBJ2-5

CDR3: CASWAPGTGELFF
V: TRBV28
D: NA
size: once
J: TRBJ2-2

CDR3: CASSPAYNEQFF
V: TRBV28
D: NA
size: NA
J: TRBJ2-1

CDR3: CASSFTLSGTGELFF
V: TRBV7-9
D: NA
size: NA
J: TRBJ2-2

CDR3: CASTRASATDTQYF
V: TRBV7-9
D: NA
size: once
J: TRBJ2-3

CDR3: CASSGTGYTGELFF
V: TRBV25-1
D: TRBD1
size: NA
J: TRBJ2-2

CDR3: CASSLLSHEQYF
V: TRBV5-1
D: NA
size: few
J: TRBJ2-7

CDR3: CAWSVGSTSGMREQYF
V: TRBV30
D: TRBD2
size: few
J: TRBJ2-3

CDR3: CASSSGQTRQPQHF
V: TRBV27
D: NA
size: NA
J: TRBJ1-5

CDR3: CASTPLAGAGHEQFF
V: TRBV5-1
D: TRBD2
size: NA
J: TRBJ2-1

CDR3: CATSDSRYNNEQFF
V: TRBV24-1
D: NA
size: NA
J: TRBJ2-1

CDR3: CSVVGGKGQPQHF
V: TRBV29-1
D: NA
size: NA
J: TRBJ1-5

CDR3: CASSQDLLRDRALEQYF
V: TRBV4-1
D: TRBD1
size: NA
J: TRBJ2-7

CDR3: CASSWAGQVVRSYNSPLHF
V: TRBV11-3
D: TRBD1
size: NA
J: TRBJ1-6

CDR3: CASSFSGSGQPQHF
V: TRBV19
D: NA
size: NA
J: TRBJ1-5

CDR3: CASSRESSTDTQYF
V: TRBV6-5
D: NA
size: once
J: TRBJ2-3

CDR3: CASRPGTGRNYGYTF
V: TRBV6-5
D: TRBD1
size: NA
J: TRBJ1-2

CDR3: CASSRTGFYGYTF
V: TRBV9
D: NA
size: NA
J: TRBJ1-2

CDR3: CASSLLQSTGGYEQYF
V: TRBV5-4
D: TRBD1
size: once
J: TRBJ2-7

CDR3: CASKSPGNTEAFF
V: TRBV7-2
D: NA
size: NA
J: TRBJ1-1

CDR3: CASSQDRTSAATDTQYF
V: TRBV4-1
D: TRBD2
size: NA
J: TRBJ2-3

CDR3: CASRSRERGLYGYTF
V: TRBV21-1
D: NA
size: NA
J: TRBJ1-2

CDR3: CASSFRSGGGPYNEQFF
V: TRBV5-8
D: TRBD2
size: NA
J: TRBJ2-1

CDR3: CASSADLSSGNTIYF
V: TRBV9
D: NA
size: NA
J: TRBJ1-3

CDR3: CASTKAGSYNEQFF
V: TRBV27
D: TRBD2
size: NA
J: TRBJ2-1

CDR3: CASSLSGGFTEAFF
V: TRBV11-2
D: TRBD1
size: NA
J: TRBJ1-1

CDR3: CASSRDRRGYTF
V: TRBV3-1/TRBV3-2
D: TRBD1
size: NA
J: TRBJ1-2

CDR3: CASSPQTSGKAYEQYF
V: TRBV5-1
D: TRBD2
size: NA
J: TRBJ2-7

CDR3: CASSQGRGLLTGELFF
V: TRBV4-1
D: NA
size: NA
J: TRBJ2-2

CDR3: CASSQVRGGGAFF
V: TRBV3-1/TRBV3-2
D: NA
size: once
J: TRBJ1-1

CDR3: CASSERTGSYEQYF
V: TRBV5-1
D: TRBD1
size: once
J: TRBJ2-7

CDR3: CASSSGRGHPMNTEAFF
V: TRBV7-2
D: NA
size: NA
J: TRBJ1-1

CDR3: CASSSQTVSVGVKNEQFF
V: TRBV7-2
D: NA
size: NA
J: TRBJ2-1

CDR3: CASSLAFWGLAGVNEQFF
V: TRBV19
D: TRBD2
size: NA
J: TRBJ2-1

CDR3: CASSQDYSTSSAQYF
V: TRBV3-1/TRBV3-2
D: TRBD2
size: NA
J: TRBJ2-3

CDR3: CASRGQGATEAFF
V: TRBV28
D: TRBD1
size: NA
J: TRBJ1-1

CDR3: CASSQGRGRGDGYTF
V: TRBV2
D: NA
size: NA
J: TRBJ1-2